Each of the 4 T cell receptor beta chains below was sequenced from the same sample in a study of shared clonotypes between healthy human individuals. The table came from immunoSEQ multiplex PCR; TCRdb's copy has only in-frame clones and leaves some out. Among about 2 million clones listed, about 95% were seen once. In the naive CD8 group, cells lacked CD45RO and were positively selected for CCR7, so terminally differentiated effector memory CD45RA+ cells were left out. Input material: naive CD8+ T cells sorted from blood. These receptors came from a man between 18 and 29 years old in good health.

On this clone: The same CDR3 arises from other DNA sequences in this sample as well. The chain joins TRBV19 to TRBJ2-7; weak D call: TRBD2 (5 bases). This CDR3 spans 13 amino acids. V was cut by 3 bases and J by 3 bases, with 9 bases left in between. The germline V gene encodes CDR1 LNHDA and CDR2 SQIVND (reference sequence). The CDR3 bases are TGTGCCAGTAGTATTTTTGAGGGCTACGAGCAGTACTTC. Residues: CASSIFEGYEQYF.

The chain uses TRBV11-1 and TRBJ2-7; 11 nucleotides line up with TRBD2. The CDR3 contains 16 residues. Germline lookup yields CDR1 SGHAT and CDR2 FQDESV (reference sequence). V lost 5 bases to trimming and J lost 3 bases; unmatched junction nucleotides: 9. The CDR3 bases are TGTGCCAGCAGCGATGCTACTAGCGGGGGACTCTACGAGCAGTACTTC. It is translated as CASSDATSGGLYEQYF.

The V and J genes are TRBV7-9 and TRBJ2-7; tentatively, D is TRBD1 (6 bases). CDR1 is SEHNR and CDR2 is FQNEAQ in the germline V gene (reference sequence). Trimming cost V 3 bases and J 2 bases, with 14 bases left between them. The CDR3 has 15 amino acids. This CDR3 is CASSLRGTPTYEQYF. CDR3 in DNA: TGTGCCAGCAGCTTGAGGGGGACACCAACCTACGAGCAGTACTTC.

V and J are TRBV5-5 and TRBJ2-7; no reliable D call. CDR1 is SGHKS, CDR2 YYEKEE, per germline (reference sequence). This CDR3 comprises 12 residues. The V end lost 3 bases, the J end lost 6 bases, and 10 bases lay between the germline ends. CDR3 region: CASSSTTVEQYF. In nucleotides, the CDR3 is TGTGCCAGCAGCTCTACAACAGTCGAGCAGTACTTC.